These 29 T cell receptor beta chains originate from one sample sequenced in a study of CD8+ T cells in alopecia areata. Treatment reported: oral pan-JAK inhibitor, 5-10 mg twice daily. Isolated RNA was reverse transcribed into cDNA used as the sequencing template. Some clones are missing from TCRdb's copy, which holds only in-frame ones; the method was immunoSEQ multiplex PCR. The data show roughly 140,000 clones, around 82% seen once. Specimen: CD8+ T cells sorted from blood, collected at week 4, from a patient treated with tofacitinib. All receptors come from a human donor with alopecia areata.

This clone showed up just a few times. This chain connects TRBV7-2 to TRBJ2-5; 7 bases align to TRBD2. This CDR3 comprises 14 residues. V lost 5 bases and J lost 0; bases outside the gene matches: 3. The germline V gene encodes CDR1 SGHTA and CDR2 FQGNSA. The CDR3 region is CASSAAGYQETQYF. Here the CDR3 DNA reads TGTGCCAGCAGCGCAGCGGGGTACCAAGAGACCCAGTACTTC. The variable domain in full, completed from reference TRBV7-2 and TRBJ2-5, reads GAGVSQSPSNKVTEKGKDVELRCDPISGHTALYWYRQSLGQGLEFLIYFQGNSAPDKSGLPSDRFSAERTGGSVSTLTIQRTQQEDSAVYLCASSAAGYQETQYFGPGTRLLVL.

The V and J genes are TRBV5-6 and TRBJ2-3, with a weak D call TRBD2 (6 bases). This CDR3 region has 14 residues. Germline CDR1 reads SGHDT; CDR2 reads YYEEEE. V was trimmed by 3 bases and J by 9 bases, leaving 17 bases between them. CDR3 loop: CASSSGLVPWTQYF. The CDR3 bases are TGTGCCAGCAGCTCGGGACTGGTCCCTTGGACGCAGTATTTT.

The chain recombines TRBV4-1 with TRBJ2-1, with 11 bases matching TRBD2. V lost 5 bases to trimming and J lost 10 bases; unmatched junction nucleotides: 10. The CDR3 covers 15 residues. Looked up from germline, CDR1 is MGHRA and CDR2 is YSYEKL. CDR3 region: CASSELLAGGREQFF. The DNA for the CDR3 is TGCGCCAGCAGCGAACTGCTAGCGGGGGGCCGGGAGCAGTTCTTC.

The rearrangement joins TRBV18 to TRBJ2-7, with a possible D match to TRBD2 (6 bases). This CDR3 comprises 15 residues. Germline assignment: CDR1 KGHSH and CDR2 LQKENI. Trimming cost V 2 bases and J 3 bases, with 14 bases left between them. CDR3 loop: CASSPGGGSYYEQYF. The CDR3 DNA reads TGTGCCAGCTCACCAGGAGGAGGGAGTTACTACGAGCAGTACTTC. The variable domain in full, with the rest retrieved from reference TRBV18 and TRBJ2-7, is NAGVMQNPRHLVRRRGQEARLRCSPMKGHSHVYWYRQLPEEGLKFMVYLQKENIIDESGMPKERFSAEFPKEGPSILRIQQVVRGDSAAYFCASSPGGGSYYEQYFGPGTRLTVT.

The J gene is TRBJ2-7, the V gene TRBV27; a possible D gene is TRBD2 (5 bases). Trimming pared 6 bases from V and 4 bases from J, leaving 16 bases between. Germline CDR1 reads MNHEY; CDR2 reads SMNVEV (reference sequence). The CDR3 runs 14 residues. CDR3 DNA sequence: TGTGCCAGCAGCCGAATTCGGTCGGGGTACGAGCAGTACTTC. Its protein product is CASSRIRSGYEQYF.

The gene calls are TRBV7-2 and TRBJ2-3; 7 bases are a match to TRBD1. The CDR3 has 15 amino acids. Germline V lookup: CDR1 SGHTA, CDR2 FQGNSA. Trimming removed 4 bases from V and 4 bases from J; junction bases left unmatched: 8. The CDR3 reads CASSYYRGGADTQYF. CDR3 nucleotides: TGTGCCAGCAGCTACTACAGGGGTGGGGCAGATACGCAGTATTTT.

The chain links TRBV11-2 to TRBJ2-4; TRBD1 is a possible D gene (6 bases). Trimming cost V 4 bases and J 1 base, with 20 bases left between them. The germline V gene encodes CDR1 SGHAT and CDR2 FQNNGV. CDR3 length: 18 amino acids. The CDR3 nucleotides are TGTGCCAGCAGCTCGCGAAGAACACAGGGATCGGCCAAAAACATTCAGTACTTC. Translated, it gives CASSSRRTQGSAKNIQYF.

V is TRBV6-5 and J is TRBJ2-1; TRBD1 matches at 12 bases. Looked up from germline, CDR1 is MNHEY and CDR2 is SVGAGI. The length of the CDR3 is 14 residues. The V gene end was trimmed by 2 bases and the J gene end by 8 bases; junction bases not matched to a gene: 1. This CDR3 reads CASSYGTGGYEQFF. CDR3 DNA: TGTGCCAGCAGTTACGGGACAGGGGGCTATGAGCAGTTCTTC.

The J gene is TRBJ2-1, the V gene TRBV30; 7 bases align to TRBD2. The V gene end was trimmed by 7 bases and the J gene end by 10 bases; junction bases not matched to a gene: 7. The germline gives CDR1 GTSNPN, CDR2 SVGIG (reference sequence). This CDR3 comprises 11 residues. In DNA form, the CDR3 reads TGTGCCTCCCGACTAGCCCGGGAGCAGTTCTTC. Its translation is CASRLAREQFF. Variable domain in full (rest from reference TRBV30 and TRBJ2-1): SQTIHQWPATLVQPVGSPLSLECTVEGTSNPNLYWYRQAAGRGLQLLFYSVGIGQISSEVPQNLSASRPQDRQFILSSKKLLLSDSGFYLCASRLAREQFFGPGTRLTVL.

The V call is TRBV29-1, the J call TRBJ2-5; D possibly corresponds to TRBD1 (6 bases). Trimming shortened V by 2 bases and J by 7 bases, and 17 bases separated the two germline ends. Looked up from germline, CDR1 is SQVTM and CDR2 is ANQGSEA. The length of the CDR3 is 14 residues. In nucleotides, the CDR3 is TGCAGCGTTGAATCCCACAGGGACCGGGGGACCCAGTACTTC. Its translation is CSVESHRDRGTQYF.

V gene TRBV13 combines with J gene TRBJ2-7; perhaps TRBD2 as D (6 bases). Germline V gives CDR1 PRHDT, CDR2 FYEKMQ (reference sequence). The CDR3 is 15 residues long. The V end lost 5 bases, the J end lost 4 bases, and 18 bases lay between the germline ends. The CDR3 sequence is CASSQIEDGTYEQYF. In nucleotides, the CDR3 is TGTGCCAGCAGCCAGATCGAGGACGGGACTTACGAGCAGTACTTC.

V and J are TRBV7-9 and TRBJ2-1, with D possibly matching TRBD1 (6 bases). Germline V gene sequence: CDR1 SEHNR, CDR2 FQNEAQ (reference sequence). The CDR3 has 12 residues. The V gene lost 4 bases and the J gene lost 7 bases, with 8 bases spanning the gap. The CDR3 coding sequence is TGTGCCAGCAGCTATAGGGGGAATGAGCAGTTCTTC. Translation: CASSYRGNEQFF.

This rearrangement joins TRBV4-1 to TRBJ2-2; 8 positions match TRBD1. V was pared by 3 bases and J by 5 bases, with 5 bases of the junction left unmatched. Germline V gene lookup returns CDR1 MGHRA and CDR2 YSYEKL. The CDR3 has 15 residues. The CDR3 here is CASSHPGDRTGELFF. The CDR3 DNA is TGCGCCAGCAGCCATCCGGGGGACAGGACCGGGGAGCTGTTTTTT.

The V gene is TRBV29-1, the J gene TRBJ2-3, with D possibly TRBD2 on 6 matching bases. From germline, CDR1 is SQVTM and CDR2 ANQGSEA. The CDR3 consists of 13 residues. V was cut by 7 bases and J by 0 bases, with 11 bases left in between. The CDR3 nucleotides are TGCAGCGCTCTGGAGGGCAGCACAGATACGCAGTATTTT. This sequence encodes CSALEGSTDTQYF.

This chain links TRBV5-1 with TRBJ2-3; D not resolved. Germline-derived CDR1 and CDR2 are SGHRS and YFSETQ. There are 16 residues in the CDR3. V was cut by 2 bases and J by 0 bases, with 13 bases left in between. The CDR3 sequence: CASSFVSASSTDTQYF. The CDR3 DNA reads as TGCGCCAGCAGCTTCGTCTCCGCGTCTAGCACAGATACGCAGTATTTT.

The V and J genes are TRBV20-1 and TRBJ2-3, with D unresolved. Trimming left V 6 bases short and J 6 bases short, with 10 bases between. The CDR3 spans 11 residues. Germline V gene sequence: CDR1 DFQATT, CDR2 SNEGSKA (reference sequence). The CDR3 sequence: CSAGNGDTQYF. The CDR3, as DNA: TGCAGTGCAGGCAATGGGGATACGCAGTATTTT.

V is TRBV7-2 and J is TRBJ2-1, with 11 bases matching TRBD2. Germline V lookup: CDR1 SGHTA, CDR2 FQGNSA. V trimming: 3 bases; J trimming: 6 bases; junction bases outside the gene matches: 4. CDR3 size: 15 residues. This CDR3 reads CASSLLAGGLNEQFF. Here the CDR3 DNA reads TGTGCCAGCAGCTTGTTAGCGGGGGGGCTCAATGAGCAGTTCTTC.

This clone has only one observation. The chain has TRBV7-9 and TRBJ2-5; no definite D call. The germline CDR1 and CDR2 sequences are SEHNR and FQNEAQ (reference sequence). With 4 bases removed from V and 5 bases from J, the gap between germline ends came to 8 bases. The CDR3 spans 12 residues. The CDR3 bases are TGTGCCAGCAGCTGGACGGAGGAGACCCAGTACTTC. As protein: CASSWTEETQYF.

This clone occurred a few times. The chain uses TRBV30 and TRBJ2-7; possibly TRBD1 or TRBD2 for D (5 bases each). The V and J ends lost 5 bases and 0 bases respectively, with 14 bases between them. CDR1 is GTSNPN and CDR2 is SVGIG in the germline V gene (reference sequence). This CDR3 contains 14 residues. The CDR3 here is CAWDGTGSSYEQYF. CDR3 bases: TGTGCCTGGGACGGGACGGGAAGCTCCTACGAGCAGTACTTC.

The chain recombines TRBV7-2 with TRBJ2-1; D possibly matches TRBD1 or TRBD2 (5 bases each). Trimming removed 0 bases from V and 4 bases from J, with 13 bases in between. Germline values: CDR1 SGHTA, CDR2 FQGNSA. This CDR3 is built from 16 residues. The CDR3 DNA reads TGTGCCAGCAGCTTAGCCGGGACGGGGCATTACAATGAGCAGTTCTTC. It translates to CASSLAGTGHYNEQFF.

The rearrangement links TRBV5-6 to TRBJ1-1; D unresolved. CDR3 length: 13 residues. The germline V gene has CDR1 SGHDT and CDR2 YYEEEE. V lost 5 bases, J lost 1 base, and 9 bases lay in between. As DNA, the CDR3 is TGTGCCAGCAGAGTCGCCTGGAACACTGAAGCTTTCTTT. This gives the protein CASRVAWNTEAFF. Full variable domain (remainder filled in from reference TRBV5-6 and TRBJ1-1): DAGVTQSPTHLIKTRGQQVTLRCSPKSGHDTVSWYQQALGQGPQFIFQYYEEEERQRGNFPDRFSGHQFPNYSSELNVNALLLGDSALYLCASRVAWNTEAFFGQGTRLTVV.

Concerning this clone: The sample contains more than one DNA sequence encoding this CDR3. This rearrangement joins TRBV7-9 to TRBJ2-7; 9 bases agree with TRBD1. V shed 5 bases and J 6 bases; nucleotides not matched to a gene: 11. The germline V gene encodes CDR1 SEHNR and CDR2 FQNEAQ (reference sequence). This CDR3 has 15 residues. The CDR3 DNA is TGTGCCAGCAGCACTTGGACAGGGGAGGTCTCCGAGCAGTACTTC. This codes for CASSTWTGEVSEQYF.

This clone was picked up a small number of times. This chain joins TRBV29-1 and TRBJ2-1, with TRBD2 matching over 12 bases. With V trimmed by 4 bases and J by 7 bases, 11 bases remained unmatched. Germline lookup yields CDR1 SQVTM and CDR2 ANQGSEA. The CDR3 length is 16 residues. The CDR3 nucleotides read TGCAGCGTTGTACTAGCGGGGGGCCACGTTATGAATGAGCAGTTCTTC. Its translation: CSVVLAGGHVMNEQFF.

The chain uses TRBV14 and TRBJ2-3; 9 bases match TRBD1. The germline V gene has CDR1 SGHDN and CDR2 FVKESK. There are 17 residues in the CDR3. Losses at the gene ends were 1 base for V and 4 bases for J; bases not matched to a gene: 9. The CDR3 sequence is CASSQVIGTGHADTQYF. DNA for the CDR3: TGTGCCAGCAGCCAAGTGATCGGGACAGGGCATGCAGATACGCAGTATTTT.

The rearrangement uses TRBV7-6 and TRBJ2-5; TRBD1 matches at 9 bases. The CDR3 is 17 residues long. Germline V lookup: CDR1 SGHVS, CDR2 FNYEAQ. V lost 5 bases to trimming and J lost 2 bases; unmatched junction nucleotides: 12. For the CDR3, the DNA is TGTGCCAGCAGCCCCTTCACCCTTGACAGGGGGCAAGAGACCCAGTACTTC. Translated, it gives CASSPFTLDRGQETQYF.

DNA for the CDR3: TGTGCCAGCAGCTTAGGGGACAGGGGTATCTACGAGCAGTACTTC. Its protein product is CASSLGDRGIYEQYF. The chain couples TRBV7-6 to TRBJ2-7; 10 nucleotides agree with TRBD1. This CDR3 is 15 amino acids long. Germline lookup yields CDR1 SGHVS and CDR2 FNYEAQ. After removal of 1 base from V and 3 bases from J, the junction contained 3 bases not matched to a gene.

V is TRBV6-5 and J is TRBJ2-7; unclear D gene. The CDR3 is 14 amino acids. Germline V lookup: CDR1 MNHEY, CDR2 SVGAGI. Between the trimmed V and J ends, which lost 3 bases and 2 bases, there was a span of 11 bases. The CDR3 loop reads CASSYSGPTYEQYF. Here the CDR3 DNA reads TGTGCCAGCAGTTATTCCGGGCCCACCTACGAGCAGTACTTC.

J is TRBJ2-7 and V is TRBV11-2; no clear D. V gave up 0 bases and J gave up 3 bases, with 12 bases separating them. The length of the CDR3 is 15 residues. CDR1 and CDR2 from the germline V gene are SGHAT and FQNNGV. The CDR3 protein is CASSLDFETGYEQYF. In nucleotides, the CDR3 is TGTGCCAGCAGCTTAGATTTTGAGACCGGCTACGAGCAGTACTTC.

The chain joins TRBV4-2 to TRBJ2-1, with 10 bases matching TRBD2. CDR1 LGHNA and CDR2 YNFKEQ come from the germline V gene. The CDR3 length is 16 residues. V was pared by 3 bases and J by 3 bases, with 5 bases of the junction left unmatched. The CDR3, as DNA: TGTGCCAGCAGCCAGGCACTAGCGGGGAACTACAATGAGCAGTTCTTC. This translates into CASSQALAGNYNEQFF.